This T cell receptor beta chain was sequenced for a study of blood T cell repertoires in COVID-19. Germline CDR1 and CDR2: SGHVS and FQNEAQ. Deletions cut 1 base from V and 4 bases from J, with 5 bases between. The CDR3 consists of 12 residues. In the original workflow: The authors estimated nucleated cell counts from reference gene primer amplification. Sequencing used immunoSEQ multiplex PCR; TCRdb keeps in-frame clones, though not all of them. Clone size and V and J calls were adopted from that table, with D and trimming inferred from the DNA. This table has approximately 17,000 clones, around 90% appearing once.

The specimen was peripheral blood. The V gene is TRBV7-8, the J gene TRBJ2-7; the D is unclear. This clonotype was sampled from a human donor in a cohort sampled during active COVID-19. The CDR3 is CASSLGSYEQYF. CDR3 DNA sequence: TGTGCCAGCAGCTTAGGCAGTTACGAGCAGTACTTC. Variable domain in full (rest from reference TRBV7-8 and TRBJ2-7): GAGVSQSPRYKVAKRGQDVALRCDPISGHVSLFWYQQALGQGPEFLTYFQNEAQLDKSGLPSDRFFAERPEGSVSTLKIQRTQQEDSAVYLCASSLGSYEQYFGPGTRLTVT.